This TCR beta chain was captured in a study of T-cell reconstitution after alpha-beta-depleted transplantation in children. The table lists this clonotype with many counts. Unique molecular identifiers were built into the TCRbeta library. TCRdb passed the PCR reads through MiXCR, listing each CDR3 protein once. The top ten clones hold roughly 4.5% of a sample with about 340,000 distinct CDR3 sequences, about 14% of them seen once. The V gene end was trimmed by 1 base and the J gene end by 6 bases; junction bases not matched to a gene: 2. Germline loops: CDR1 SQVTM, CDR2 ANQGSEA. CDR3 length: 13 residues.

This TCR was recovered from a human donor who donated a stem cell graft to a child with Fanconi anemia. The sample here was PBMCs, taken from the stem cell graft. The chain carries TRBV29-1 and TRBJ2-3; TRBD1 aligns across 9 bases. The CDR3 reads CSVEGTGDDTQYF. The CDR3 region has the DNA TGCAGCGTTGAAGGGACAGGGGATGATACGCAGTATTTT.